This T cell receptor beta chain was recovered during a study of glioma-infiltrating T cells after dendritic cell vaccination. The protocol was immunoSEQ multiplex PCR, while the TCRdb copy is restricted to in-frame clones and leaves out a portion. The profile covers over 55,000 clones, with 81% appearing a single time and 7.9% taken by the ten largest. CDR1 is SNHLY, CDR2 FYNNEI, per germline. The CDR3 length is 17 residues. The germline V and J ends were trimmed by 4 bases and 7 bases, with 25 bases remaining between them. Here the sequenced sample was blood, taken before dendritic cell vaccination. The chain has TRBV2 and TRBJ2-5; possibly TRBD1 for D (5 bases). The sequence derives from a human donor with glioblastoma. The chain's CDR3 is CASSVAQAGASGATQYF. In DNA, the CDR3 is TGTGCCAGCAGTGTCGCGCAGGCTGGGGCGAGTGGGGCGACCCAGTACTTC.